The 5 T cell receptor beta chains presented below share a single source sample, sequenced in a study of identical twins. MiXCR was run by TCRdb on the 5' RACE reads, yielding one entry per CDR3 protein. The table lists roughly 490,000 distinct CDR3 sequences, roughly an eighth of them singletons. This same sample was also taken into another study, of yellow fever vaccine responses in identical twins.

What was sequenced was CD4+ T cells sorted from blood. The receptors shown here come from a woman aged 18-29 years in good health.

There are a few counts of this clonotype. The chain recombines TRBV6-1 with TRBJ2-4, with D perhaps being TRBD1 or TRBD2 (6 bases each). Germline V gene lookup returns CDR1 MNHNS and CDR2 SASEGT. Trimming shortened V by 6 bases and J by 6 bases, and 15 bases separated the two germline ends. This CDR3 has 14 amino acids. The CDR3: CASRGTGAGNIQYF. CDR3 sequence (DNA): TGTGCCAGCAGGGGGACGGGGGCGGGAAACATTCAGTACTTC.

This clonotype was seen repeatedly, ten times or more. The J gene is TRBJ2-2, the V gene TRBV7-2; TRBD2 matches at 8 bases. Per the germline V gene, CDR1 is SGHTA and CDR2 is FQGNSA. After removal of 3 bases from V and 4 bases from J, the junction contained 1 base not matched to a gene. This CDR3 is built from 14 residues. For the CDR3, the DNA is TGTGCCAGCAGCTTTGCGGGAGGCACCGGGGAGCTGTTTTTT. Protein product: CASSFAGGTGELFF.

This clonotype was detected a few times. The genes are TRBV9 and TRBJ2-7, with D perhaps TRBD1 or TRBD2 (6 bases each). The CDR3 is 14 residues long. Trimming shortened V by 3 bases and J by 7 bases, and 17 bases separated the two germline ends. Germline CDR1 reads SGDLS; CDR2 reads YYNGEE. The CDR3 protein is CASSARDTAGEQYF. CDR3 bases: TGTGCCAGCAGCGCTCGGGACACCGCGGGAGAGCAGTACTTC.

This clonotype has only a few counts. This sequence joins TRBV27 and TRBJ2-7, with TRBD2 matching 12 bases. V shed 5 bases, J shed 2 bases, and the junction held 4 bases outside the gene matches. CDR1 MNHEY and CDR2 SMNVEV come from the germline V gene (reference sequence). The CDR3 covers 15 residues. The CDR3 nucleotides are TGTGCCAGCAGTATCCTAGCGGGGGGGACCTACGAGCAGTACTTC. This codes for CASSILAGGTYEQYF.

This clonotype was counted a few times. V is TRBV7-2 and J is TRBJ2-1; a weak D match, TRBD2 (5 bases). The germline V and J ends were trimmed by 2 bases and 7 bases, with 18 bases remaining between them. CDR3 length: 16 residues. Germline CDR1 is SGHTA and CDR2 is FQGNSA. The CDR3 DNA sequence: TGTGCCAGCAGCTTAAAACGGATGTTGGGGAGTAATGAGCAGTTCTTC. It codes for CASSLKRMLGSNEQFF.